What follows is one TCR beta chain and its context. Its antigen remains unknown. Sequencing was performed with immunoSEQ multiplex PCR; in TCRdb, only in-frame clones are kept and a portion is missing. The data contain tens of thousands of clones, approximately 93% of them singletons. These data belong to a study of cytomegalovirus exposure and HLA in healthy donors. Study outcomes and limitations: Among TCR sequences, most were rare, though some public TCRs appeared in many donors. The CMV antigen specificity of a few CMV-associated chains was confirmed through in vitro analysis. The authors enumerated 180 or so TCR beta chains as linked to cytomegalovirus. Cytomegalovirus status, reportedly, was diagnosed with high specificity and sensitivity by the classifier.

The clonotype originates from a man in his late teens or twenties in good health and CMV-seronegative. Sequencing was performed on PBMCs.

The CDR3 DNA sequence: TGTGCCAGCGCCGCGCCGGGACAGGGGTTTTCAAGCTACACCTTC. Translated: CASAAPGQGFSSYTF. The rearrangement uses TRBV16 and TRBJ1-2; 10 bases are a match to TRBD1. V shed 8 bases and J 9 bases; nucleotides not matched to a gene: 15. Looked up from germline, CDR1 is KGHSY and CDR2 is FQNENV. The length of the CDR3 is 15 residues.